This T cell receptor beta chain was sequenced for a study of blood T cell repertoires in COVID-19. Generated by immunoSEQ multiplex PCR, the TCRdb table keeps only in-frame clones and is missing some. This table has approximately 100,000 clones, 75% to 90% appearing once. The sequencing input was peripheral blood. The sequence came from an older man with acute or convalescent COVID-19.

The CDR3 protein is CASSFIADTQYF. The CDR3 nucleotides are TGTGCCAGCAGCTTTATCGCAGATACGCAGTATTTT. This rearrangement joins TRBV7-2 to TRBJ2-3; unclear D gene. This CDR3 spans 12 amino acids. CDR1 SGHTA and CDR2 FQGNSA come from the germline V gene. V shed 3 bases and J shed 4 bases, with 5 bases lying between them.